The entry below gives a single TCR beta chain sequence along with its context. Its cognate antigen has yet to be identified. There are no base qualities to consult, and no much larger clone falls within one base. This record comes from a study of intratumoral heterogeneity in liver cancer. Study-wide context: Across the full approximately 13-patient cohort, most patients were male and the median age was approximately 60 years. A total of just over 70 multiregional samples from around 14 HCC patients, consisting of more than 45 tumoral and approximately 20 adjacent nontumoral regions, were included in the overall cohort. To examine intratumor heterogeneity, the study integrated RNA-seq, DNA sequencing, TCR-seq and SNP array data obtained from multiple regions of hepatocellular carcinoma specimens.

Paper-wide results and their limitations: The authors acknowledged a relatively low patient number and under-sampled tumor-infiltrating lymphocyte representation as limitations.

Taken from the germline V gene (reference sequence), the CDR1 and CDR2 loops are SEHNR and FQNEAQ. The cysteine opens and the phenylalanine closes a CDR3 of 15 amino acids. Of the read, only the CDR3 DNA is kept; its 45 bases are in frame from base 1. At the junction V is shortened by 5 bases and J by 5 bases; bases outside the gene matches: 5. Early-stage hepatocellular carcinoma was present in all patients, and no therapy was administered to any patient before surgical resection. Sampled areas lacked macroscopic evidence of necrosis or hemorrhage. TCR sequencing (ImmunoSeq) was performed on multiple regions from a couple of patients. Each frozen resection tissue sample was taken at least 1 cm away from every other sample. Samples labelled N came from nontumoral liver tissue adjacent to the tumor. Genomic DNA was isolated from bulk tissue with the DNeasy blood and tissue kit. Using the immunoSEQ assay, the TCR beta chain CDR3 regions were sequenced from genomic DNA. Rearranged VDJ segments were amplified with primers that anneal to V and J segments. Per the authors' processing: The ImmunoSeq Analyzer software was used to calculate clonality and richness metrics. Differentially abundant clones between regions were identified using Fisher's exact test plus a beta-binomial method for added stringency. This immuneACCESS table, as held by TCRdb, lists in-frame sequences with V and J called but not all clones. Of the missing ones, under half trace to an unresolved V gene in checked studies; the others have no known cause. V and J calls and clone size are given by that table; D and trimming were obtained from the DNA. For this sample there are some 5,000 clones; around 68% appear just once. The ten largest make up about a fifth of the sample.

Specimen: tumor-adjacent normal tissue, collected before any cancer treatment. The sequence links TRBV7-9 to TRBJ2-1, with 11 middle bases fitting TRBD2. The sequence came from a man between 65 and 80 years old with hepatocellular carcinoma. The bases read TGTGCCAGCAGCCTCCTGACTAGCGGGGACAATGAGCAGTTCTTC. Translated, it reads CASSLLTSGDNEQFF.